The 23 T cell receptor beta chains listed next were all sequenced from one sample in a study of T cell responses to AZD1222 COVID-19 vaccine (dated by TCRdb to the early 2020s). The time point label, read with the paper, signifies: baseline before first vaccination. The receptor library was made with the immunoSEQ multiplex PCR assay. This immuneACCESS table, as held by TCRdb, lists in-frame sequences with V and J called but not all clones. Of the missing ones, under half trace to an unresolved V gene in checked studies; the others have no known cause. For this sample the table gives approximately 89,000 clones, of which 70% to 90% were detected only once. 2.5% to 3% of the sample comes from the top ten. The specimen was peripheral blood, collected on day 0 of AZD1222 vaccination. These receptors were taken from an adult in good health.

This clone was found once. The rearrangement links TRBV5-1 to TRBJ2-5, with a weak D call TRBD2 (7 bases). This CDR3 spans 17 amino acids. CDR1 and CDR2 from the germline V gene are SGHRS and YFSETQ. V shed 4 bases and J shed 5 bases, with 24 bases lying between them. In DNA, the CDR3 is TGCGCCAGCAGCGTGGGATCGGCGAGGGGGGGCCTTGAGACCCAGTACTTC. As protein: CASSVGSARGGLETQYF.

In this sample, this clone turned up once. This chain uses TRBV19 with TRBJ1-6; 7 positions match TRBD1. The germline gives CDR1 LNHDA, CDR2 SQIVND (reference sequence). There are 16 residues in the CDR3. V lost 4 bases, J lost 10 bases, and 13 bases stayed unmatched. CDR3 DNA: TGTGCCAGTAGTACCGCCCGACAGGGAGGCACATCACCCCTCCACTTT. Encoded protein: CASSTARQGGTSPLHF.

The chain uses TRBV10-3 and TRBJ2-2; no firm D call. Germline V CDR1 and CDR2: ENHRY, SYGVKD. The CDR3 runs 14 residues. V was cut by 2 bases and J by 5 bases, with 9 bases left in between. The CDR3 is CAISEKLGTGELFF. The CDR3 nucleotides read TGTGCCATCAGTGAGAAGTTGGGTACCGGGGAGCTGTTTTTT.

The chain couples TRBV23-1 to TRBJ2-6; D is ambiguous. TRBV23-1 is labeled an ORF, and its function is uncertain. This CDR3 contains 18 residues. With 2 bases removed from V and 1 base from J, the gap between germline ends came to 15 bases. Here the CDR3 reads CASSQGIGLSSGANVLTF. DNA for the CDR3: TGCGCCAGCAGTCAAGGGATAGGTTTGTCTTCTGGGGCCAACGTCCTGACTTTC.

This clone turned up a few times. The chain carries TRBV2 and TRBJ1-5; D ambiguous. Deletions cut 3 bases from V and 0 bases from J, with 15 bases between. The CDR3 is 17 amino acids. Germline CDR1 and CDR2: SNHLY and FYNNEI. CDR3 coding DNA: TGTGCCAGCAGTGACGGTCCCGGACGGGGTAGCAATCAGCCCCAGCATTTT. Its translation is CASSDGPGRGSNQPQHF.

The gene calls are TRBV6-5 and TRBJ2-7, with D perhaps matching TRBD1 (5 bases). The CDR3 length is 14 residues. From germline, CDR1 is MNHEY and CDR2 SVGAGI. Trimming stripped 6 bases from V and 4 bases from J, with 16 bases between. CDR3 sequence: CASSLVQGSYEQYF. The CDR3, as DNA: TGTGCCAGCAGCCTCGTCCAGGGTAGTTACGAGCAGTACTTC.

This clone has only a few counts. The chain combines TRBV7-6 with TRBJ2-7; 11 bases are a match to TRBD2. The CDR3 consists of 15 residues. Germline loops: CDR1 SGHVS, CDR2 FNYEAQ. Trimming at V came to 5 bases and at J to 4 bases, leaving 7 bases not matched to a gene. The CDR3 sequence: CASSPLAGGPYEQYF. CDR3 DNA: TGTGCCAGCAGCCCTCTAGCGGGGGGCCCTTACGAGCAGTACTTC.

The chain employs TRBV19 and TRBJ1-2; D may be TRBD1 (5 bases). The CDR3 spans 13 residues. Germline V gene lookup returns CDR1 LNHDA and CDR2 SQIVND (reference sequence). V shed 9 bases and J shed 1 base, with 12 bases lying between them. CDR3 DNA sequence: TGTGCCAGCCAGGGACGGAATAACTATGGCTACACCTTC. As protein: CASQGRNNYGYTF.

The V and J genes are TRBV9 and TRBJ2-5; TRBD1 matches 12 bases. This CDR3 is 15 amino acids long. After removal of 3 bases from V and 5 bases from J, the junction contained 5 bases not matched to a gene. Germline assignment: CDR1 SGDLS and CDR2 YYNGEE. CDR3 DNA: TGTGCCAGCAGCGAAAGGGACAGGGGGCTGGAGACCCAGTACTTC. Amino acid sequence: CASSERDRGLETQYF.

In the case of this clone: The junction does not match germline at one end; this may be a read error. The chain has TRBV5-6 and TRBJ2-7, with 9 positions matching TRBD2. Germline V lookup: CDR1 SGHDT, CDR2 YYEEEE. The CDR3 length is 15 residues. DNA of the CDR3: TGTGCCCGCAGCCGGGGCGGGGGGGCCGCCTACGAGCAGTACTTC. It translates to CARSRGGGAAYEQYF.

The chain employs TRBV5-4 and TRBJ2-5; D is uncertain. The V end was cut by 3 bases, the J end by 5 bases, with 11 bases between. The CDR3 sequence is 13 residues long. Germline CDR1 and CDR2: SGHNT and YYREEE (reference sequence). The CDR3, as DNA: TGTGCCAGCAGCTGGACGGGTGGGGAGACCCAGTACTTC. The encoded protein is CASSWTGGETQYF.

V and J are TRBV3-1 (or the pseudogene TRBV3-2) and TRBJ2-2; D is uncertain. The CDR3 extends over 12 amino acids. Trimming pared 4 bases from V and 7 bases from J, leaving 7 bases between. CDR1 LGHDT and CDR2 YNNKEL come from the germline V gene (reference sequence). The DNA for the CDR3 is TGTGCCAGCAGCCCTCGAATCGGGGAGCTGTTTTTT. Encoded protein: CASSPRIGELFF.

V gene TRBV19 combines with J gene TRBJ2-7; TRBD2 might be the D (5 bases). This CDR3 is 12 amino acids long. V was trimmed by 5 bases and J by 2 bases, leaving 7 bases between them. Germline CDR1 and CDR2: LNHDA and SQIVND (reference sequence). Written as DNA, the CDR3 is TGTGCCAGTAGTGCCGGGGCCTACGAGCAGTACTTC. This encodes CASSAGAYEQYF.

The chain has TRBV7-2 and TRBJ1-2; D gene uncertain. The germline CDR1 and CDR2 sequences are SGHTA and FQGNSA. This CDR3 contains 16 residues. The V end lost 1 base, the J end lost 5 bases, and 17 bases lay between the germline ends. As DNA, the CDR3 is TGTGCCAGCAGCTTAGGTGGCAGTCAGAGGGTTTATGGCTACACCTTC. It codes for CASSLGGSQRVYGYTF.

The CDR3 loop reads CASSLGLKLFF. For the CDR3, the DNA is TGTGCCAGCAGTTTGGGTCTAAAACTGTTTTTT. J is TRBJ1-4 and V is TRBV28, with no clear D. Germline V CDR1 and CDR2: MDHEN, SYDVKM. CDR3 length: 11 amino acids. The ends were cut back, 3 bases at V and 10 bases at J, with 6 bases in the middle.

The rearrangement uses TRBV6-5 and TRBJ2-7; D is perhaps TRBD1 (6 bases). Germline CDR1 MNHEY, CDR2 SVGAGI. The CDR3 is 13 amino acids. Between the trimmed V and J ends, which lost 6 bases and 2 bases, there was a span of 11 bases. The CDR3 sequence: CASSRDNAYEQYF. In DNA form, the CDR3 reads TGTGCCAGCAGCCGGGACAACGCCTACGAGCAGTACTTC.

The chain links TRBV5-1 to TRBJ1-2; D gene ambiguous. Trimming took 4 bases from V and 1 from J, leaving 11 bases between them. This CDR3 spans 14 amino acids. Germline CDR1 reads SGHRS; CDR2 reads YFSETQ. CDR3 loop: CASSPRTYNYGYTF. As DNA, the CDR3 is TGCGCCAGCAGCCCGAGGACGTATAACTATGGCTACACCTTC.

This rearrangement joins TRBV7-3 to TRBJ2-2, with TRBD2 matching 13 bases. There are 17 residues in the CDR3. Germline V lookup: CDR1 SGHTA, CDR2 FQGTGA. V lost 5 bases, J lost 6 bases, and 9 bases stayed unmatched. The CDR3 is CASSPTTSGGQAGELFF. The CDR3 nucleotides are TGTGCCAGCAGCCCTACGACTAGCGGGGGGCAGGCCGGGGAGCTGTTTTTT.

This chain links TRBV3-1 (or the pseudogene TRBV3-2) with TRBJ2-1; 8 bases fit TRBD2. V dropped 3 bases and J dropped 2; count of bases not matched to a gene: 9. CDR3 length: 17 amino acids. The V gene's germline CDR1 is LGHDT and CDR2 YNNKEL (reference sequence). The CDR3 is CASSQGILAGPYNEQFF. The CDR3 region has the DNA TGTGCCAGCAGCCAGGGAATTCTAGCGGGCCCCTACAATGAGCAGTTCTTC.

With regard to this clone: A read error may produce the germline difference seen at one junction end. The gene calls are TRBV7-7 and TRBJ2-7, with D unresolved. CDR1 SSHAT and CDR2 FNYEAQ come from the germline V gene (reference sequence). The CDR3 loop spans 15 amino acids. The CDR3 reads CASSALPGETYEQYF. The CDR3 nucleotides read TGTGCTAGCAGCGCCCTTCCTGGCGAAACCTACGAGCAGTACTTC.

V usage is TRBV12-3 or TRBV12-4 and J usage is TRBJ2-2; D assignment may be TRBD1 or TRBD2 (5 bases each). CDR3 size: 13 residues. V gave up 4 bases and J gave up 8 bases, with 11 bases separating them. The CDR3 bases are TGTGCCAGCAGTTCGCACAGGAGGGGGGAGCTGTTTTTT. It codes for CASSSHRRGELFF.

This clone was recorded only once. This CDR3 is CASSFATGQTTEAFF. The CDR3 DNA is TGTGCCAGCAGCTTTGCAACCGGACAGACGACTGAAGCTTTCTTT. The rearrangement uses TRBV11-2 and TRBJ1-1, with D maybe TRBD1 (6 bases). CDR1 SGHAT and CDR2 FQNNGV come from the germline V gene. V lost 3 bases and J lost 5, with 16 bases in between. CDR3 length: 15 amino acids.

The rearrangement uses TRBV6-2 or TRBV6-3 and TRBJ1-2, with D perhaps matching TRBD1 (5 bases). V lost 2 bases and J lost 8, with 18 bases in between. The CDR3 sequence is 15 residues long. Germline V lookup: CDR1 MNHEY, CDR2 SVGEGT. CDR3 DNA sequence: TGTGCCAGCAGTTACGGATGGCAGGGCTTCGGGGGCTACACCTTC. It yields the protein CASSYGWQGFGGYTF.